The present T cell receptor (beta chain) was sequenced within a study of T cell repertoires in cytomegalovirus infection (dated by TCRdb to about 2019). About the full investigation: Donor HLA type was relevant to the analysis, because carriage of CMV infection together with the matching HLA type was indicated by public TCR beta signatures.

At the junction V is shortened by 3 bases and J by 0 bases, with 12 bases in between. The cysteine opens and the phenylalanine closes a CDR3 of 16 amino acids. Only CDR3 DNA remains: 48 bases, in frame from the first base. The paper as a whole reports these results and caveats: The ex vivo response was dominated by HLA-C-restricted CMV-specific TCR beta clonotypes, which also provided the single most frequent clonotype in two of eight donors. In both this cohort and an independent cohort of 300 to 450 donors, the cumulative frequency of public TCR beta family members distinguished carriers of CMV infection plus the relevant HLA type.

This clonotype was picked up one time. This clone's antigen is unknown. A single base separates this from a much larger clone, so it may be a read error. The instrument given in TCRdb is Illumina HiSeq 1500. The raw public reads went through TCRdb reprocessing: fastp at Q25, MiXCR clone calling, in-frame beta chains kept. Each entry is one CDR3 protein sequence, shown with its most common DNA and genes. The sample data list hundreds of thousands of distinct CDR3 sequences, and 20% to 25% of these were observed just once. 7% to 9% of the sample is taken by the ten largest. The receptor comes from a human donor in good health (CMV status not recorded). Some clones in this sample may be carry-over from other donors' samples. This chain is built from TRBV12-3 or TRBV12-4 and TRBJ2-4; the D segment cannot be called with confidence. Sequencing was performed on CD8+ T cells from PBMCs. The DNA sequence is as follows: TGTGCCAGCAGTTTTGCCTTAGGAGTAGCCAAAAACATTCAGTACTTC. Translation gives CASSFALGVAKNIQYF.